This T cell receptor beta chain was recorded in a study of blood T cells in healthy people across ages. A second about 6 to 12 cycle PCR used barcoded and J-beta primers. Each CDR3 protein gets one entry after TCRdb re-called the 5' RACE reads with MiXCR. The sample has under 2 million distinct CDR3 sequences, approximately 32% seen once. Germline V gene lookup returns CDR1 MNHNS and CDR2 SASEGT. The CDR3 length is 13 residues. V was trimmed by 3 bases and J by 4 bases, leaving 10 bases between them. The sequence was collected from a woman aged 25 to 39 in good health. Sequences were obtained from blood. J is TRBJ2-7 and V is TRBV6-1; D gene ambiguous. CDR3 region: CASSDGPAYEQYF. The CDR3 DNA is TGTGCCAGCAGTGATGGCCCAGCTTACGAGCAGTACTTC.